This T cell receptor beta chain was captured in a study of T-cell memory formation after mild COVID-19 (dated by TCRdb to the early 2020s). Describing the broader study: TCR sequence clusters from the two donors were largely donor specific. Two young, previously healthy adult volunteers, one female and one male, were included in the cohort. In two donors, T-cell clones that expanded and contracted after mild COVID-19 were followed by sequencing TCRalpha and TCRbeta repertoires longitudinally.

In the case of this clonotype: Its recognized antigen is unknown. No base qualities exist here, and no much larger clone lies one base off it.

Sequencing instrument: Illumina NovaSeq 6000. cDNA libraries for TCRalpha and TCRbeta were prepared by 5'RACE using constant-segment primers, with sample barcodes and unique molecular identifiers added. Trizol reagent was used to extract RNA from every sample. Library amplification was performed in two PCR steps, and a second sample barcode and Illumina TruSeq adapters were introduced in the second step. Sequencing of libraries was performed on an Illumina NovaSeq with 2 x 150 bp paired-end reads. Concerning the study's data processing: The reads were demultiplexed and collapsed into UMI-guided consensus sequences using migec v1.2.7. Using mixcr v2.1.11, UMI consensuses were aligned to TRA and TRB V and J templates and then assembled into clonotypes. A clonotype was counted as expanded or contracted only when both edgeR and NoisET called the clonotype significant, with the noise models trained on biological replicates. For edgeR calls, a false discovery rate-adjusted p below 0.01 and a log2 fold-change threshold of 1 were applied. PCA with hierarchical clustering of max-normalized trajectories of the 1000 most abundant clonotypes was used as exploratory dynamics analysis. The CD4 or CD8 phenotype of responding clones was assigned using the separately sequenced CD4+ and CD8+ repertoires. TCRdb trimmed public reads at Q25 via fastp, called clones via MiXCR and kept in-frame beta chains. Every CDR3 protein is listed once, alongside the most common genes and DNA of its rows. The V and J calls here are based on TCRdb, not the publication. The sample has about 68,000 distinct CDR3 sequences on record, 16% of them singletons. About a third of the sample rests with the top ten.

PBMCs were isolated by Ficoll-Paque density gradient centrifugation. The CDR3 runs 15 residues from the cysteine to the phenylalanine. The only DNA kept is the CDR3, 45 bases in frame from the first base. The germline V gene encodes CDR1 DFQATT and CDR2 SNEGSKA (reference sequence). The V end gives up 5 bases and the J end 1 base, leaving 8 bases in the junction not matched to a gene. The investigation overall reported the following: The study included only two mild cases, and larger cohorts that include severe cases with pre-infection samples were judged to be necessary. Whether the second-wave clones peaking on day 37 were SARS-CoV-2 specific was not confirmed. From day 15 to 85, contracting clones showed balanced CD4/CD8 phenotypes, whereas a second wave of clones that expanded from day 15 to 37 leaned towards CD4+. Some responding clones were found in pre-infection memory, which suggests that pre-existing cross-reactive memory T cells took part in the SARS-CoV-2 response. Contracting CD4+ clones were located mainly in the CM and EM memory subsets, whereas CD8+ clones were found to be enriched in EMRA.

The chain is assembled from TRBV20-1 and TRBJ2-1, and TRBD2 aligns with 7 junction nucleotides. Sequencing used PBMCs or a T cell subset sorted from them (not recorded which). The sequence was obtained from an adult woman who had mild COVID-19 (a few samples of this study predate the infection). The sample titles of this study are shuffled in the database, so cell type and time point are left out; the donor was told from shared clones. The sequence in DNA is TGCAGTGCTGCCCACCTAGCGGAGTCCTACAATGAGCAGTTCTTC. This gives the protein CSAAHLAESYNEQFF.